This TCR beta chain was sequenced in a study of technical replicates of blood from a handful of donors. The CDR3 contains 14 residues. Trimming left V 2 bases short and J 1 base short, with 9 bases between. The germline gives CDR1 SGHRS, CDR2 YFSETQ. Measured with immunoSEQ multiplex PCR; TCRdb has only the in-frame clones, and not every one. The table lists under 110,000 clones, around 96% of them singletons, with approximately 0.2% in the top ten. This sequence joins TRBV5-1 and TRBJ1-1; possible D gene TRBD1, 6 bases. The sample taken for sequencing was T cells isolated from PBMCs. This sequence was found in a human donor in good health. The CDR3 loop is CASSFLQGNTEAFF. The CDR3 DNA is TGCGCCAGCAGCTTCCTACAGGGGAACACTGAAGCTTTCTTT.